One and the same sample provided the 7 T cell receptor beta chains below, sequenced in a study of OX40 agonist ivuxolimab in advanced cancers. Libraries were prepared by immunoSEQ multiplex PCR; TCRdb keeps only in-frame clonotypes and omits some of them. In the table there are tens of thousands of clones, around 80% of which are singletons. The sequenced sample was CD4+ or CD8+ T cells sorted from blood, obtained in a trial of the OX40 agonist ivuxolimab. The receptor set was obtained from an adult with an advanced solid tumor such as melanoma, head and neck, liver or kidney cancer.

This chain uses TRBV2 with TRBJ2-5, with D unclear. Germline values: CDR1 SNHLY, CDR2 FYNNEI. Trimming removed 4 bases from V and 5 bases from J, with 11 bases in between. CDR3 size: 13 residues. In nucleotides, the CDR3 is TGTGCCAGCAGTGGAGTCTATCGGGAGACCCAGTACTTC. It codes for CASSGVYRETQYF.

The chain employs TRBV9 and TRBJ1-1; maybe TRBD1 (5 bases). Germline CDR1 is SGDLS and CDR2 is YYNGEE. This CDR3 has 15 residues. V was cut by 3 bases and J by 3 bases, with 15 bases left in between. Written as DNA, the CDR3 is TGTGCCAGCAGCGGGAGGCAGGGTCGTTACACTGAAGCTTTCTTT. Amino acids: CASSGRQGRYTEAFF.

This chain joins TRBV28 and TRBJ2-1; D not certain. CDR1 and CDR2 (germline): MDHEN, SYDVKM. The CDR3 is 16 residues long. The ends were cut back, 7 bases at V and 8 bases at J, with 24 bases in the middle. Here the CDR3 reads CASTTFWRFEDDEQFF. The DNA for the CDR3 is TGTGCCAGCACTACCTTCTGGCGGTTCGAAGACGATGAGCAGTTCTTC.

A single count supports this clone. Here the CDR3 DNA reads TGTGCCACCAGCGCCAACCTAGAGGGTTTTGGGTCCCAGCATTTT. Translated, it gives CATSANLEGFGSQHF. The chain joins TRBV15 to TRBJ1-5, with D unclear. This CDR3 region has 15 residues. Trimming left V 5 bases short and J 11 bases short, with 22 bases between. Germline CDR1 and CDR2: LNHNV and YYDKDF (reference sequence).

The chain uses TRBV30 and TRBJ2-2, with D uncertain. Trimming took 3 bases from V and 4 from J, leaving 12 bases between them. Germline assignment: CDR1 GTSNPN and CDR2 SVGIG (reference sequence). The length of the CDR3 is 14 residues. CDR3 sequence reads: CAWSGYPPTGELFF. CDR3 DNA sequence: TGTGCCTGGAGCGGATACCCCCCCACCGGGGAGCTGTTTTTT.

The chain employs TRBV6-5 and TRBJ1-3; possibly TRBD1 for D (6 bases). The CDR3 runs 15 residues. Germline CDR1 MNHEY, CDR2 SVGAGI. The ends were cut back, 8 bases at V and 7 bases at J, with 21 bases in the middle. CDR3 nucleotide sequence: TGTGCCAGCGGGACCGGACAGCGGTCATTGAACACCATATATTTT. As protein: CASGTGQRSLNTIYF.

The chain is built from TRBV10-1 and TRBJ2-4, with 9 bases lining up with TRBD2. This CDR3 is 16 amino acids long. With 2 bases clipped from V and 3 bases from J, the junction kept 5 bases outside the gene matches. Germline CDR1 reads WNHNN; CDR2 reads SYGVQD (reference sequence). The DNA of the CDR3 is TGCGCCAGCAGTGAGAGGGGCGGGAGGGTCAAAAACATTCAGTACTTC. It encodes CASSERGGRVKNIQYF.